This T cell receptor (beta chain) was observed in a study of T cell changes during pregnancy in multiple sclerosis (dated by TCRdb to between 2018 and 2021). Turning to the overall study: In women with multiple sclerosis, the researchers looked at how the T cell repertoire shifted as pregnancy progressed.

Libraries were built with the immunoSEQ multiplex PCR assay. What TCRdb holds here is the immuneACCESS table cut down to in-frame rearrangements. Part of the clones is not present; checked against another copy, under half of the missing clones reflect an unresolved V gene, and the others are unexplained. The sample data list almost 20,000 clones, and 80% to 90% of these were observed just once. The ten largest clonotypes hold approximately 7.5% of the sample. The germline V gene (reference sequence) gives CDR1 as SEHNR and CDR2 as FQNEAQ. Including the terminal cysteine and phenylalanine, the CDR3 comprises 17 residues. Only CDR3 DNA remains: 51 bases, in frame from the first base. Trimming takes 3 bases off V and 3 bases off J; junction bases not matched to a gene: 7. As regards this clone: Its target antigen remains unknown. Per-nucleotide qualities are absent, and no much larger clonotype sits a single base away.

This sequence was found in a female donor in good health, enrolled as a control in a pregnancy study. The specimen comprised CD8+ T cells from peripheral blood mononuclear cells, sampled in the second trimester of pregnancy. The rearrangement combines TRBV7-9 with TRBJ2-4; TRBD2 fits 11 bases in the junction. The CDR3 region has the sequence CASSLLAGGSYKNIQYF. In nucleotide form, the sequence is TGTGCCAGCAGCTTGCTAGCGGGGGGTTCCTACAAAAACATTCAGTACTTC.